A selection of T cell receptor beta chains follows, all from one sample in a study of blood T cell repertoires in COVID-19. The assay was immunoSEQ multiplex PCR, and TCRdb's table has in-frame clones only and misses some. The data hold 250,000 to 300,000 clones, with over 70% observed a single time. Sequencing input: peripheral blood. Receptors originate from an elderly woman with acute or convalescent COVID-19. The CDR3 runs from the conserved cysteine through the conserved F or W. Size tells how often a clone was seen (once, few, many) or the class of an expanded clone, and some rows leave it out.

V gene	clone size	J gene	CDR3 protein
TRBV2	NA	TRBJ2-2	CASNRGPTGELFF
TRBV18	once	TRBJ1-4	CASSPDLGQSSGKLFF
TRBV29-1	NA	TRBJ2-5	CSLPRGAGGLYQETQYF
TRBV19	NA	TRBJ1-5	CASSIGRANQPQHF
TRBV4-3	NA	TRBJ2-1	CASSQASGGSGRYNEQFF
TRBV19	NA	TRBJ2-7	CASSAGQGHYEQYF
TRBV7-2	NA	TRBJ1-1	CASSLANRGTEAFF
TRBV18	few	TRBJ1-5	CASSPYQGGDQPQHF
TRBV28	NA	TRBJ1-1	CASRTLGQFLGANTEAFF
TRBV6-6	many	TRBJ1-1	CASSYFDRGETEAFF
TRBV5-6	NA	TRBJ1-1	CASSLQGNTEAFF
TRBV19	NA	TRBJ1-6	CASTEQGAQGNSPLHF
TRBV29-1	NA	TRBJ2-1	CSARSGAYNEQFF
TRBV10-3	NA	TRBJ1-6	CAISRVGGLDSPLHF
TRBV9	once	TRBJ2-2	CASSVAAERTNTGELFF
TRBV3-1/TRBV3-2	NA	TRBJ2-5	CASSRRQGALVETQYF
TRBV12-5	NA	TRBJ1-4	CASGLVTIEAPYEKLFF
TRBV12-2	NA	TRBJ1-4	CASRPKRSEKLFF
TRBV6-4	NA	TRBJ1-2	CASSITGTLYGYTF
TRBV2	NA	TRBJ2-1	CASSGESLLYNEQFF
TRBV6-5	once	TRBJ2-3	CASSHRGTDTQYF
TRBV6-1	NA	TRBJ2-3	CASSESGDTQYF
TRBV30	once	TRBJ2-4	CAWSVLGQGQYF
TRBV29-1	NA	TRBJ1-2	CSVQTGNYGYTF
TRBV7-2	NA	TRBJ1-2	CASSSSTTNYGYTF
TRBV7-2	NA	TRBJ2-7	CASSLGAGGYEQYF
TRBV6-4	NA	TRBJ2-1	CASSIAGGPFDEQFF
TRBV29-1	NA	TRBJ1-1	CSFSGNMNTEAFF
TRBV6-6	NA	TRBJ1-5	CASRESGRNQPQHF
TRBV9	NA	TRBJ1-6	CASSITGGSNSPLHF
TRBV7-9	NA	TRBJ2-5	CASSPGLAGETQYF
TRBV6-5	NA	TRBJ2-7	CAIRKHGAGEQYF
TRBV30	NA	TRBJ1-1	CAWSVVRGGTEAFF
TRBV5-1	NA	TRBJ2-1	CASSLGGDYNEQFF
TRBV7-2	NA	TRBJ1-6	CASSLTGTRGLEPLHF
TRBV6-1	NA	TRBJ2-3	CASSVTGTGVRDTQYF
TRBV5-1	NA	TRBJ2-7	CASSLALAGGKYEQYF
TRBV5-1	few	TRBJ2-5	CASSLGGTGTQETQYF
TRBV9	few	TRBJ1-2	CASSVGPGQGGDGYTF
TRBV27	NA	TRBJ1-2	CASRPTGMGGYTF
TRBV5-6	NA	TRBJ1-2	CASSPGTAANYGYTF
TRBV5-1	NA	TRBJ2-7	CASSLGGPYEQYF
TRBV30	NA	TRBJ1-3	CAWSTGVSGNTIYF
TRBV19	NA	TRBJ1-1	CASSTTPTGATEAFF
TRBV3-1/TRBV3-2	NA	TRBJ2-7	CASSQEGTGSLYEQYF
TRBV28	NA	TRBJ2-2	CASGTGTANTGELFF